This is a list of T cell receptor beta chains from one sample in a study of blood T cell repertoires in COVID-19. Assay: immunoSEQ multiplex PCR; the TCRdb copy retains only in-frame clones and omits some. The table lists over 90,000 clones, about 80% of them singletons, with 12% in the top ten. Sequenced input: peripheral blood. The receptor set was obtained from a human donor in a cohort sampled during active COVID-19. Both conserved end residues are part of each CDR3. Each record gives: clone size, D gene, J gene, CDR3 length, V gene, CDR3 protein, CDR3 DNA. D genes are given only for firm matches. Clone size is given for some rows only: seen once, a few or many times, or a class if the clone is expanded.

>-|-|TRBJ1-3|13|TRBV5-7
CASSFAGLNTIYF
TGTGCCAGCAGCTTCGCAGGGCTAAACACCATATATTTT
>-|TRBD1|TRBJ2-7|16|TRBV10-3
CAISESGGTGELAQYF
TGTGCCATCAGTGAGTCAGGGGGGACAGGGGAATTGGCGCAGTACTTC
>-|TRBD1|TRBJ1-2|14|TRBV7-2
CASSNAGGWYGYTF
TGTGCCAGCAGCAACGCAGGGGGCTGGTATGGCTACACCTTC
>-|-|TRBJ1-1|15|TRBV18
CASSPLRQTNTEAFF
TGTGCCAGCTCACCACTTAGACAGACAAACACTGAAGCTTTCTTT
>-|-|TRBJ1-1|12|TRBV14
CASSRRNTEAFF
TGTGCCAGCAGCCGGAGGAACACTGAAGCTTTCTTT
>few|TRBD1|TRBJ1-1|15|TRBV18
CASSKGTGINTEAFF
TGTGCCAGCTCAAAAGGGACAGGGATCAACACTGAAGCTTTCTTT
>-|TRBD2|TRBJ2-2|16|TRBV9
CASSVLAGPNTGELFF
TGTGCCAGCAGCGTTCTAGCGGGGCCGAACACCGGGGAGCTGTTTTTT
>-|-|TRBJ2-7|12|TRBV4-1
CASSQDAAKQYF
TGCGCCAGCAGCCAAGACGCGGCCAAGCAGTACTTC
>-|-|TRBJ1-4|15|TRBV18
CASSPPGATNEKLFF
TGTGCCAGCTCACCCCCGGGTGCAACTAATGAAAAACTGTTTTTT
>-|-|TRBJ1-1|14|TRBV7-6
CASSDDTRNTEAFF
TGTGCCAGCAGCGACGACACGAGGAACACTGAAGCTTTCTTT
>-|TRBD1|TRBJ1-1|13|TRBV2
CASRGQITFEAFF
TGTGCCAGCAGGGGACAGATAACATTTGAAGCTTTCTTT
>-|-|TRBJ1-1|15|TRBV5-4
CASSLGANMNTEAFF
TGTGCCAGCAGCTTGGGGGCAAACATGAACACTGAAGCTTTCTTT
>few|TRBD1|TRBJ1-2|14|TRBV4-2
CASSQVGDREGYTF
TGTGCCAGCAGCCAAGTGGGGGACAGAGAAGGCTACACCTTC
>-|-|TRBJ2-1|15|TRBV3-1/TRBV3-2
CASSQVRVGYNEQFF
TGTGCCAGCAGCCAAGTGCGGGTCGGATACAATGAGCAGTTCTTC
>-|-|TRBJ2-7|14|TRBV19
CASSMQGRVYEQYF
TGTGCCAGTAGTATGCAGGGCAGGGTCTACGAGCAGTACTTC
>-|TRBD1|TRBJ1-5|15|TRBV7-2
CASSAQQGLGQPQHF
TGTGCCAGCAGCGCTCAACAGGGGTTGGGCCAGCCCCAGCATTTT
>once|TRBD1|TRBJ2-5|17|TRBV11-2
CASSLVTTGFPQETQYF
TGTGCCAGCAGCTTAGTGACGACAGGGTTTCCCCAAGAGACCCAGTACTTC
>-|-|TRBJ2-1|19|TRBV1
CTSSQTPFLAGPTYNEQFF
TGCACCAGCAGCCAAACTCCTTTCCTAGCGGGGCCAACCTACAATGAGCAGTTCTTC
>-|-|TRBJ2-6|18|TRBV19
CASSIRTGTVLGANVLTF
TGTGCCAGTAGTATCCGAACAGGGACCGTGCTCGGGGCCAACGTCCTGACTTTC
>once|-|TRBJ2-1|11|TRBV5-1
CASRGADEQFF
TGCGCCAGCAGGGGAGCGGATGAGCAGTTCTTC
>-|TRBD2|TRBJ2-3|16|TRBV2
CASSEALATGGDTQYF
TGTGCCAGCAGTGAAGCCTTGGCTACGGGGGGGGATACGCAGTATTTT
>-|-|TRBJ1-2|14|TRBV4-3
CASSQDKGRGGYTF
TGCGCCAGCAGCCAAGATAAAGGGAGAGGGGGCTACACCTTC
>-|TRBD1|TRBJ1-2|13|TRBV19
CASSPGQGSGYTF
TGTGCCAGTAGCCCGGGACAGGGGAGCGGCTACACCTTC
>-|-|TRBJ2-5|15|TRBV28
CASSPLGGAQETQYF
TGTGCCAGCAGTCCCTTGGGCGGGGCCCAAGAGACCCAGTACTTC
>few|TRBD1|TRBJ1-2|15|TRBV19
CASSLPGTGGFGYTF
TGTGCCAGTAGTCTACCCGGGACAGGGGGTTTTGGCTACACCTTC
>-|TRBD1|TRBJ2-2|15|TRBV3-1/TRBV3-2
CASSQRGRDTGELFF
TGTGCCAGCAGCCAGAGGGGGCGGGACACCGGGGAGCTGTTTTTT
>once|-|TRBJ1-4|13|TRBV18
CASSLGWPEKLFF
TGTGCCAGCTCACTCGGGTGGCCAGAAAAACTGTTTTTT
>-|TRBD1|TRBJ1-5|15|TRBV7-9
CASSSRAGGMQPQHF
TGTGCCAGCAGCTCAAGGGCAGGGGGCATGCAGCCCCAGCATTTT
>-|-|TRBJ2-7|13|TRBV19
CASRAVSSYEQYF
TGTGCCAGTAGGGCGGTGAGCTCCTACGAGCAGTACTTC
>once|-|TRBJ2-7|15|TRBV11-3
CASSLVAGNFHEQYF
TGTGCCAGCAGCTTAGTTGCGGGCAATTTCCACGAGCAGTACTTC
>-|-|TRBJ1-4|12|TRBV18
CASSPVREKLFF
TGTGCCAGCTCACCAGTCCGGGAAAAACTGTTTTTT
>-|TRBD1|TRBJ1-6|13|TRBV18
CASSPGTVSPLHF
TGTGCCAGCTCACCGGGGACAGTTTCACCCCTCCACTTT
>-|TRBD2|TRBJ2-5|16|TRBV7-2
CASSKLAGGSGETQYF
TGTGCCAGCAGCAAACTAGCGGGGGGTAGCGGAGAGACCCAGTACTTC
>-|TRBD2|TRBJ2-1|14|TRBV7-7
CASSPGGLATEQFF
TGTGCCAGCAGCCCGGGGGGACTAGCCACTGAGCAGTTCTTC
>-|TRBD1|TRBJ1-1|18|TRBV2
CASSAGQGFRRSSTEAFF
TGTGCCAGCAGTGCGGGACAGGGGTTTCGTAGAAGCAGCACTGAAGCTTTCTTT
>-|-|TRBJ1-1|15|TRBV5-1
CASNIGTPGGTEAFF
TGCGCCAGCAACATTGGGACTCCCGGGGGCACTGAAGCTTTCTTT
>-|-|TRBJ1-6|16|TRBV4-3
CASSQDPGAYNSPLHF
TGCGCCAGCAGCCAAGATCCAGGGGCCTATAATTCACCCCTCCACTTT